The 18 T cell receptor beta chains given below trace back to one sample, sequenced in a study of vaccination and CD4 T cells after COVID-19. Sequenced with the Oncomine TCR Beta short-read assay was DNA taken from cultured CD4+ T cells. From the PCR reads, TCRdb called clonotypes with MiXCR, one entry per CDR3 protein. The sample includes approximately 11,000 distinct CDR3 sequences, under 75% of them seen just once. No antigen is known for these receptors. Specified treatment: approximately 9-day PBMC culture with coronavirus spike peptide pools or control peptides (ViraFEST assay). The sample comprised CD4+ T cells from blood, cultured in vitro. Source of these receptors: a human donor who had recovered from COVID-19.

This chain joins TRBV5-8 and TRBJ2-7; D gene unclear. This CDR3 contains 13 residues. Germline V gene sequence: CDR1 SGHTS, CDR2 YDEGEE. V dropped 3 bases and J dropped 5 bases, with 12 bases sitting between them. CDR3 sequence reads: CASSSALRNEQYF. The CDR3 nucleotides read TGTGCCAGCAGCTCCGCGCTACGGAACGAGCAGTACTTC.

The chain links TRBV10-2 to TRBJ2-1; 7 bases align to TRBD2. Germline V gene sequence: CDR1 WSHSY, CDR2 SAAADI. V was pared by 6 bases and J by 0 bases, with 8 bases of the junction left unmatched. The CDR3 length is 16 residues. In DNA, the CDR3 is TGCGCCAGCAGATTAGCGGGCCAGAGCTCCTACAATGAGCAGTTCTTC. Translated, it gives CASRLAGQSSYNEQFF.

The chain is built from TRBV24-1 and TRBJ2-1, with TRBD2 matching over 13 bases. The CDR3 totals 19 residues. Losses at the gene ends were 4 bases for V and 8 bases for J; bases not matched to a gene: 16. Germline assignment: CDR1 KGHDR and CDR2 SFDVKD. The CDR3 here is CATSDHTRTSGSIEDEQFF. CDR3 coding DNA: TGTGCCACCAGTGACCACACACGGACTAGCGGGAGTATTGAGGATGAGCAGTTCTTC.

This chain joins TRBV30 and TRBJ1-5, with D maybe TRBD1 (6 bases). The CDR3 contains 15 residues. Germline-derived CDR1 and CDR2 are GTSNPN and SVGIG (reference sequence). Trimming took off 2 bases at V and 0 bases at J, with 11 bases between the two ends. CDR3 in DNA: TGTGCCTGGAGTCGGACAGCTAATAGCAATCAGCCCCAGCATTTT. Its protein is CAWSRTANSNQPQHF.

The rearrangement joins TRBV7-2 to TRBJ2-5, with D perhaps matching TRBD2 (5 bases). With 3 bases removed from V and 4 bases from J, the gap between germline ends came to 9 bases. The CDR3 runs to 13 residues. Per germline, CDR1 SGHTA and CDR2 FQGNSA. CDR3 protein: CASSLQRVETQYF. Written as DNA, the CDR3 is TGTGCCAGCAGCTTGCAGAGGGTAGAGACCCAGTACTTC.

The CDR3 coding sequence is TGTGCCACCAGTGATCCAGGGGAAGGAGCGGATCAGCCCCAGCATTTT. Encoded protein: CATSDPGEGADQPQHF. The chain has TRBV24-1 and TRBJ1-5, with D tentatively TRBD1 (6 bases). Per germline, CDR1 KGHDR and CDR2 SFDVKD. CDR3 length: 16 residues. With 3 bases removed from V and 5 bases from J, the gap between germline ends came to 16 bases.

This clonotype was found a few times. The gene calls are TRBV19 and TRBJ1-1, with 8 bases lining up with TRBD1. CDR1 is LNHDA, CDR2 SQIVND, per germline (reference sequence). This CDR3 contains 17 residues. The V segment lost 1 base and the J segment 1 base; nucleotides outside the gene matches: 8. CDR3 sequence: CASSIAWTGRRNTEAFF. As DNA, the CDR3 is TGTGCCAGTAGTATAGCTTGGACAGGGAGACGGAACACTGAAGCTTTCTTT.

The rearrangement uses TRBV10-3 and TRBJ2-7, with TRBD2 matching 12 bases. Germline-derived CDR1 and CDR2 are ENHRY and SYGVKD. The CDR3 has 18 residues. With V trimmed by 6 bases and J by 2 bases, 14 bases remained unmatched. In nucleotides, the CDR3 is TGTGCCATCAGAGGGACTAGCGGGCAAAGTCGAATGGCCTACGAGCAGTACTTC. Protein product: CAIRGTSGQSRMAYEQYF.

This chain connects TRBV20-1 to TRBJ1-2; D remains ambiguous. The V gene lost 6 bases and the J gene lost 4 bases, with 9 bases spanning the gap. The CDR3 is 11 amino acids. Germline values: CDR1 DFQATT, CDR2 SNEGSKA (reference sequence). CDR3 loop: CSAHDGYGYTF. DNA of the CDR3: TGCAGTGCCCACGACGGCTATGGCTACACCTTC.

The gene calls are TRBV20-1 and TRBJ2-3; TRBD1 aligns across 9 bases. The CDR3 sequence is 16 residues long. Germline-derived CDR1 and CDR2 are DFQATT and SNEGSKA (reference sequence). V was pared by 2 bases and J by 4 bases, with 10 bases of the junction left unmatched. This CDR3 reads CSARTSTGGNSDTQYF. In DNA, the CDR3 is TGCAGTGCTAGAACCTCGACAGGGGGAAATTCAGATACGCAGTATTTT.

V gene TRBV5-4 combines with J gene TRBJ1-1; D not resolved. CDR1 is SGHNT, CDR2 YYREEE, per germline (reference sequence). The CDR3 is 14 amino acids. The V gene lost 0 bases and the J gene lost 5 bases, with 11 bases spanning the gap. The CDR3 region has the DNA TGTGCCAGCAGCTTGGCCGGTGGGAGGACTGAAGCTTTCTTT. Translating it yields CASSLAGGRTEAFF.

The rearrangement joins TRBV6-5 to TRBJ1-1; D might be TRBD1 (5 bases). Germline V gives CDR1 MNHEY, CDR2 SVGAGI. Trimming left V 1 base short and J 1 base short, with 7 bases between. This CDR3 has 14 amino acids. In DNA, the CDR3 is TGTGCCAGCAGTTACTTCAGGGAGAACACTGAAGCTTTCTTT. Amino acids: CASSYFRENTEAFF.

The chain recombines TRBV6-2 or TRBV6-3 with TRBJ2-4, with D perhaps being TRBD1 or TRBD2 (6 bases each). The CDR3 has 14 amino acids. Germline CDR1 reads MNHEY; CDR2 reads SVGEGT. Trimming cost V 2 bases and J 8 bases, with 13 bases left between them. The CDR3 coding sequence is TGTGCCAGCAGTTACGGAAAGGGGGAGGACATTCAGTACTTC. It translates to CASSYGKGEDIQYF.

The rearrangement links TRBV20-1 to TRBJ2-7; a weak D match, TRBD2 (6 bases). Germline-derived CDR1 and CDR2 are DFQATT and SNEGSKA (reference sequence). The CDR3 is 13 amino acids. Trimming stripped 6 bases from V and 0 bases from J, with 12 bases between. The CDR3 reads CSAGGVASYEQYF. The CDR3, as DNA: TGCAGTGCGGGCGGGGTGGCCTCCTACGAGCAGTACTTC.

This clonotype was observed a single time. CDR3 sequence: CASSQNSGRRYNEQFF. CDR3 nucleotides: TGTGCCAGCAGCCAAAATAGCGGGAGACGCTACAATGAGCAGTTCTTC. V is TRBV14 and J is TRBJ2-1, with 9 bases identical to TRBD2. From germline, CDR1 is SGHDN and CDR2 FVKESK. Losses at the gene ends were 2 bases for V and 3 bases for J; bases not matched to a gene: 5. CDR3 length equals 16 residues.

V usage is TRBV18 and J usage is TRBJ1-1, with TRBD1 as a possible D gene (5 bases). Germline V gene lookup returns CDR1 KGHSH and CDR2 LQKENI. The CDR3 runs 15 residues. V shed 1 base and J shed 5 bases, with 14 bases lying between them. This chain's CDR3 is CASSPRAGPGTEAFF. Written as DNA, the CDR3 is TGTGCCAGCTCACCACGAGCAGGGCCCGGAACTGAAGCTTTCTTT.

This chain uses TRBV20-1 with TRBJ1-5; D gene ambiguous. Trimming shortened V by 2 bases and J by 9 bases, and 17 bases separated the two germline ends. CDR3 length: 14 amino acids. From germline, CDR1 is DFQATT and CDR2 SNEGSKA (reference sequence). DNA for the CDR3: TGCAGTGCTAGACCCTTATCGGATGGACGGCCCCAGCATTTT. It encodes CSARPLSDGRPQHF.

The rearrangement joins TRBV20-1 to TRBJ2-1; no firm D call. The CDR3 runs 14 residues. CDR1 DFQATT and CDR2 SNEGSKA come from the germline V gene (reference sequence). Trimming shortened V by 6 bases and J by 1 base, and 13 bases separated the two germline ends. In DNA, the CDR3 is TGCAGTGCGGGTGACCCTGGGTCCTACAATGAGCAGTTCTTC. Amino acids: CSAGDPGSYNEQFF.